These T cell receptor beta chains were read from a single sample in a study of T cell responses to AZD1222 COVID-19 vaccine. Sequencing was performed with immunoSEQ multiplex PCR; in TCRdb, only in-frame clones are kept and a portion is missing. This sample carries roughly 130,000 clones, around 84% of them seen once, and the ten largest clones take approximately 12%. Sample: peripheral blood, taken on day 0 of AZD1222 vaccination. The receptors were gathered from an adult in good health. CDR3s include the opening cysteine and the closing phenylalanine or tryptophan. The order of the fields is J gene, D gene, V gene, CDR3 protein. The D gene is left open where the match is weak.

J gene: TRBJ2-2; D gene: -; V gene: TRBV6-5; CDR3 protein: CASRGDGDTGELFF
J gene: TRBJ1-2; D gene: TRBD1; V gene: TRBV19; CDR3 protein: CASSRGQRTTLYGYTF
J gene: TRBJ1-2; D gene: -; V gene: TRBV6-5; CDR3 protein: CASSPTQGGYTF
J gene: TRBJ2-2; D gene: -; V gene: TRBV5-1; CDR3 protein: CASSLVGPATSTGELFF
J gene: TRBJ2-5; D gene: -; V gene: TRBV15; CDR3 protein: CATSRDQGFQETQYF
J gene: TRBJ2-7; D gene: TRBD1; V gene: TRBV29-1; CDR3 protein: CSVGTEHEQYF
J gene: TRBJ1-1; D gene: -; V gene: TRBV20-1; CDR3 protein: CSASAGVNTEAFF
J gene: TRBJ1-4; D gene: -; V gene: TRBV2; CDR3 protein: CASSEGRATNEKLFF
J gene: TRBJ2-1; D gene: -; V gene: TRBV28; CDR3 protein: CASSWARAASGEQFF
J gene: TRBJ1-2; D gene: -; V gene: TRBV5-6; CDR3 protein: CASSSQGWDGYTF
J gene: TRBJ2-1; D gene: TRBD2; V gene: TRBV19; CDR3 protein: CASSIGASGAYNEQFF
J gene: TRBJ2-7; D gene: -; V gene: TRBV21-1; CDR3 protein: CASSKYWEVGGGQYF
J gene: TRBJ1-5; D gene: -; V gene: TRBV6-5; CDR3 protein: CASILTGNQPQHF
J gene: TRBJ2-3; D gene: TRBD2; V gene: TRBV5-1; CDR3 protein: CASSFRLAGGADTQYF
J gene: TRBJ2-1; D gene: TRBD2; V gene: TRBV7-2; CDR3 protein: CASSLMTSGGANEQFF
J gene: TRBJ2-1; D gene: TRBD1; V gene: TRBV12-3/TRBV12-4; CDR3 protein: CASGTGVGEQFF